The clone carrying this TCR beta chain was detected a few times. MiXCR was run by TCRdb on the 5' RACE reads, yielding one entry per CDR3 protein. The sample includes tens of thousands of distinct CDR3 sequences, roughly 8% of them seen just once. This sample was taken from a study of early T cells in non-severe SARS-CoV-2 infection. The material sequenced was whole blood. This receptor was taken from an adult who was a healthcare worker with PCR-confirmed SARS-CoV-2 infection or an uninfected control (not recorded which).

CDR3 loop: CASSPPVGAGSYEQYF. CDR3 nucleotide sequence: TGTGCCAGCAGCCCTCCGGTGGGGGCTGGGTCCTACGAGCAGTACTTC. The V and J genes are TRBV14 and TRBJ2-7; possible D gene TRBD1, 6 bases. The CDR3 length is 16 residues. Trimming stripped 4 bases from V and 1 base from J, with 17 bases between. Germline CDR1 is SGHDN and CDR2 is FVKESK.